The entry below describes one T cell receptor beta chain. This sample is drawn from a study of CD8+ T cells in alopecia areata. Documented treatment: oral pan-JAK inhibitor, 5-10 mg twice daily. Researchers took lesional scalp punch biopsies and peripheral blood from people who were alopecia areata patients. After isolation, RNA underwent reverse transcription to generate cDNA as the sequencing template. Profiled with immunoSEQ multiplex PCR; TCRdb holds only in-frame clones, not every one. The top ten clones hold 7% to 10% of a sample with 3,900 or so clones, 70% of them seen once. Sample: skin, taken at week 24, from a patient treated with tofacitinib. The TCR was taken from a human donor with alopecia areata.

CDR3 coding DNA: TGTGCCAGCACGGCAAGCCCTTACTATGGCTACACCTTC. Amino acid sequence: CASTASPYYGYTF. The chain recombines TRBV5-4 with TRBJ1-2; no firm D call. Per germline, CDR1 SGHNT and CDR2 YYREEE (reference sequence). The CDR3 is 13 residues long. V dropped 6 bases and J dropped 3 bases, with 12 bases sitting between them.